The text below deals with one T cell receptor beta chain. This record comes from a study of blood T cell repertoires in COVID-19. Study information: Sites in the United States, Italy and Spain provided acute and convalescent COVID-19 samples. PBMCs, B-cell-depleted T cells, or T cells provided the cDNA or gDNA that made up the material.

Original data processing: Amplification of reference gene primers provided the estimated nucleated cell counts. Generated by immunoSEQ multiplex PCR, the TCRdb table keeps only in-frame clones and is missing some. The D gene and trimming were derived from the DNA, and the V and J assignments and clone size from that table. Here the sample spans 160,000 or so clones, 75% to 85% being singletons. The clonotype comes from a woman aged 55-70 years who had recovered from COVID-19. Sequenced input: PBMCs or T cells enriched from blood (not recorded which).

CDR3 coding DNA: TGCAGTGCTAGCCCGCAGGGACCCCTCCACTTT. As protein: CSASPQGPLHF. The genes are TRBV20-1 and TRBJ1-6; maybe TRBD1 (5 bases). In germline, CDR1 is DFQATT, CDR2 SNEGSKA (reference sequence). CDR3 size: 11 residues. V lost 3 bases and J lost 12, with 9 bases in between.